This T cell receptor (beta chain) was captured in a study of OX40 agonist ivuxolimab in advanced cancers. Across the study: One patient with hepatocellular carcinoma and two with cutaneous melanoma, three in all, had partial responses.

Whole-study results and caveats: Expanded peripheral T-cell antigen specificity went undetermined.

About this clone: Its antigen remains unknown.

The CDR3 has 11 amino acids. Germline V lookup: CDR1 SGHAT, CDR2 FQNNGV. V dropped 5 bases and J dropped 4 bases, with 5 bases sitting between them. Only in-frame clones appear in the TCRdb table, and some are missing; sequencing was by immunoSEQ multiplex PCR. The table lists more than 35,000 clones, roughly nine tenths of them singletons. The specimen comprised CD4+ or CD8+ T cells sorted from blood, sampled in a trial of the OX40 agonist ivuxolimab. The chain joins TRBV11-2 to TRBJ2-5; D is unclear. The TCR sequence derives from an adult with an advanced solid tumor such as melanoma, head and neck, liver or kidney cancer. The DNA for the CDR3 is TGTGCCAGCAGCGGAACAGAGACCCAGTACTTC. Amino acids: CASSGTETQYF. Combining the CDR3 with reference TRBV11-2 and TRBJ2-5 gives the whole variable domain EAGVAQSPRYKIIEKRQSVAFWCNPISGHATLYWYQQILGQGPKLLIQFQNNGVVDDSQLPKDRFSAERLKGVDSTLKIQPAKLEDSAVYLCASSGTETQYFGPGTRLLVL.